This T cell receptor beta chain stems from a study of T cell responses to AZD1222 COVID-19 vaccine. Findings and caveats of the study: It was only after the peak T cell response that any repertoires were sampled. Spike was spanned by vaccine-associated CD4 TCRs, which were dominant at 160-218 and 743-854. Donors were largely white British and mainly female; clonal diversity was possibly underestimated. Reportedly, nearly half the spike-specific TCRs target unmutated variant regions.

V was shortened by 6 bases and J by 8 bases, with 7 bases between the two germline ends. Germline assignment: CDR1 SNHLY and CDR2 FYNNEI. CDR3 length: 10 amino acids. Comments on this clone: Antigen unknown.

Libraries were prepared by immunoSEQ multiplex PCR; TCRdb keeps only in-frame clonotypes and omits some of them. The repertoire includes 85,000 to 130,000 clones, roughly 86% of them detected once, and approximately 3% sits in the top ten. This TCR was sampled from an adult who received the MenACWY meningococcal vaccine as a control. The chain employs TRBV2 and TRBJ1-1; D remains ambiguous. The starting material was peripheral blood, obtained 28 days after the second dose of the MenACWY control vaccine. For the CDR3, the DNA is TGTGCCAGCAGGGTAGTCGAAGCTTTCTTT. It is translated as CASRVVEAFF.